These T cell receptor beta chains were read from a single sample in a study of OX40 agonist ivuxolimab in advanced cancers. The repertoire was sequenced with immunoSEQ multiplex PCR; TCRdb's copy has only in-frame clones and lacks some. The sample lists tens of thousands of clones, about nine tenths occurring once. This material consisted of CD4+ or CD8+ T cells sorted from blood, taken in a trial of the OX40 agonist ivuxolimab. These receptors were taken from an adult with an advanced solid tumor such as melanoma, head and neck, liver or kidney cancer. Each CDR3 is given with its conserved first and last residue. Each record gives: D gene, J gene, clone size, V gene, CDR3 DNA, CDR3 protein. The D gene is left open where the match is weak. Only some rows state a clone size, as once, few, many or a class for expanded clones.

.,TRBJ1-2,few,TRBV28,TGTGCCAGCAGTCCACAGCGGTTCCATGGCTACACCTTC,CASSPQRFHGYTF
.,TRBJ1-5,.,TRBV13,TGTGCCAGCTCTGGGTTTGGACAGCCCCAGCATTTT,CASSGFGQPQHF
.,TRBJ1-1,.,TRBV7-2,TGTGCCAGCAGGCAAGGTGGCCCTAACACTGAAGCTTTCTTT,CASRQGGPNTEAFF
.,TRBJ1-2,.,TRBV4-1,TGCGCCAGCAGCGAGGGCTCGACAGAAGGCTACACCTTC,CASSEGSTEGYTF
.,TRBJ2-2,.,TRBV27,TGTGCCAGCAGCAGAGAGAACACCGGGGAGCTGTTTTTT,CASSRENTGELFF
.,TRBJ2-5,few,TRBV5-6,TGTGCCAGCAGCTTTGGGGCAGGGGAAGATAGAGAGACCCAGTACTTC,CASSFGAGEDRETQYF
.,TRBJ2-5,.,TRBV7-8,TGTGCCACCTCACAAGGGATTGTGACGTTTGGGGAGACCCAGTACTTC,CATSQGIVTFGETQYF
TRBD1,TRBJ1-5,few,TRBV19,TGTGCCAGTAGTCCGGCCCCCGGGACAGGGGTGCGGCCCCAGCATTTT,CASSPAPGTGVRPQHF
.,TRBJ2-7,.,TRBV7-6,TGTGCCAGCAGCTTAGCAGCAGGATCATACGAGCAGTACTTC,CASSLAAGSYEQYF
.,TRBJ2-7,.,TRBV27,TGTGCCAGCAGTTTAGGGGCTTCCTCCTACGAGCAGTACTTC,CASSLGASSYEQYF
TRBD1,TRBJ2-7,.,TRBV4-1,TGCGCCAGCAGCCAAGACCCGGACAGGATTTCCTACGAGCAGTACTTC,CASSQDPDRISYEQYF
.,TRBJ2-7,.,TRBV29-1,TGCAGCGTTGTGGTGGACGAGCAGTACTTC,CSVVVDEQYF
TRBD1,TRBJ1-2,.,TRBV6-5,TGTGCCAGCAGGGGAGTGGGACAGGGAGCCGATGGCTACACCTTC,CASRGVGQGADGYTF
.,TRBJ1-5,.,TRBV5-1,TGCGCCAGCAGGAACAGGGAATATGGCAATCAGCCCCAGCATTTT,CASRNREYGNQPQHF
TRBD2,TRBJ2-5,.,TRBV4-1,TGCGCCAGCAGCCAAGTAAGCGGGGAAGAGACCCAGTACTTC,CASSQVSGEETQYF
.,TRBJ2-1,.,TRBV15,TGTGCCACCAGCAGAGGAGCCGGGTCTGGCTACAATGAGCAGTTCTTC,CATSRGAGSGYNEQFF
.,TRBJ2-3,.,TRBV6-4,TGTGCCAGCAGCCCATGGGACACAGATACGCAGTATTTT,CASSPWDTDTQYF
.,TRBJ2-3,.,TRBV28,TGTGCCAGCAGTTCCCAAGGGGTTCGGGGTGTTACAGATACGCAGTATTTT,CASSSQGVRGVTDTQYF
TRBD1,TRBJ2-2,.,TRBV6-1,TGTGCCAGCAACCCCGGGACAGCCTACGGGGAGCTGTTTTTT,CASNPGTAYGELFF
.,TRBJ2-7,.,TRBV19,TGTGCCAGTAGTACCGACAGGTTCCACGAGCAGTACTTC,CASSTDRFHEQYF
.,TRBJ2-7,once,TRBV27,TGTGCCAGCAGTTTAAGGGTTCCTTGGTACGAGCAGTACTTC,CASSLRVPWYEQYF
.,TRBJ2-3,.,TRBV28,TGTGCCAGCAGTTTAGACAGGTCAGATACGCAGTATTTT,CASSLDRSDTQYF
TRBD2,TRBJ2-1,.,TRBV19,TGTGCCAGTAGTATTCTTAGCGGGAGGGCCGGGAATGAGCAGTTCTTC,CASSILSGRAGNEQFF
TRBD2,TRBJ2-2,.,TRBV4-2,TGTGCCAGCAGCCAAGAGAAGGGACTAGTTAGCGGGGAGCTGTTTTTT,CASSQEKGLVSGELFF
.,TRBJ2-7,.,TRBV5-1,TGCGCCAGCAGCTTCCACGTGGGGAGCTTCTACGAGCAGTACTTC,CASSFHVGSFYEQYF
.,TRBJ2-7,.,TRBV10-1,TGCGCCAGCAGGATAACCTCTTGTCGGACTATTATGGAGCAGTACTTC,CASRITSCRTIMEQYF
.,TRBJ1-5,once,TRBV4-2,TGTGCCAGCAGCCAAGAGGCCGGTAGCAATCAGCCCCAGCATTTT,CASSQEAGSNQPQHF
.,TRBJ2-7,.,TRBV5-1,TGCGCCAGCAGTCGCGGGTGGGGCTCCTACGAGCAGTACTTC,CASSRGWGSYEQYF
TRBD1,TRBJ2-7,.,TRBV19,TGTGCCAGTAGTGACAGGGGGTCCTACGAGCAGTACTTC,CASSDRGSYEQYF
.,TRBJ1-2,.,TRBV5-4,TGTGCCAGCAGCTTTTCGGGACCCTACGGCTACACCTTC,CASSFSGPYGYTF
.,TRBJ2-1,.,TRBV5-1,TGCGCCAGCATAGGAAGCTCCTACAATGAGCAGTTCTTC,CASIGSSYNEQFF
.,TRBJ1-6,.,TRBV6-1,TGTGCCAGCAAGACCAATTCACCCCTCCACTTT,CASKTNSPLHF
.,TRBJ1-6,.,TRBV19,TGTGCCAGTAGTATAGGGGGAGCACCCCTCCACTTT,CASSIGGAPLHF
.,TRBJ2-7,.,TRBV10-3,TGTGCCATCAGTGAGCAGGGCGGAACCTACGAGCAGTACTTC,CAISEQGGTYEQYF
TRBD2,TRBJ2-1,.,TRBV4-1,TGCGCCAGCAGCCAACTAGCGGGAGAGGGCAATGAGCAGTTCTTC,CASSQLAGEGNEQFF
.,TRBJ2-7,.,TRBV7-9,TGCGCCAGCAGCCAAGAAGACAGCAGCTCCTACGAGCAGTACTTC,CASSQEDSSSYEQYF
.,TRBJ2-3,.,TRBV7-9,TGTGCCAGCAGCTCGCTAGGGGGGTCCACAGATACGCAGTATTTT,CASSSLGGSTDTQYF
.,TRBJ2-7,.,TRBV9,TGTGCCAGCAGCGGCGGACAGATGTCCTTC,CASSGGQMSF
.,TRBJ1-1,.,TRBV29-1,TGCAGCGTTGAATGGGTTATGAACACTGAAGCTTTCTTT,CSVEWVMNTEAFF
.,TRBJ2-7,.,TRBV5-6,TGTGCCAGCAGCCCTTATGGGACGTGGGAGCAGTACTTC,CASSPYGTWEQYF
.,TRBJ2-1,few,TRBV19,TGTGCCAGTAGTTGGGGGTCCCTACAGTTCTTC,CASSWGSLQFF
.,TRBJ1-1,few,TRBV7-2,TGTGCCAGCAGCCCGGACGTAAACACTGAAGCTTTCTTT,CASSPDVNTEAFF
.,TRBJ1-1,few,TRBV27,TGTGCCAGCAGTTTATTGGCGGTCGGGGTTCCTGAAGCTTTCTTT,CASSLLAVGVPEAFF
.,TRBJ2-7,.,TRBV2,TGTGCCAACGGTGGGGCTTCCTACGAGCAGTACTTC,CANGGASYEQYF
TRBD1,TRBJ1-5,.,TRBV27,TGTGCTAGCACCCTACTAATTACAGGGGAAAAGAGTCAGCCCCAGCATTTT,CASTLLITGEKSQPQHF
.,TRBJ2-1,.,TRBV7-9,TGTGCCAGCAGCTTACCCTCCTACAATGAGCAGTTCTTC,CASSLPSYNEQFF
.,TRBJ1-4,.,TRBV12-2,.,CASRLAQVGRGSEKLFF
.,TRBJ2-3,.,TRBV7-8,TGTGCCAGCAGCCAGGGGACCTTGAGGGTGGCAGATACGCAGTATTTT,CASSQGTLRVADTQYF